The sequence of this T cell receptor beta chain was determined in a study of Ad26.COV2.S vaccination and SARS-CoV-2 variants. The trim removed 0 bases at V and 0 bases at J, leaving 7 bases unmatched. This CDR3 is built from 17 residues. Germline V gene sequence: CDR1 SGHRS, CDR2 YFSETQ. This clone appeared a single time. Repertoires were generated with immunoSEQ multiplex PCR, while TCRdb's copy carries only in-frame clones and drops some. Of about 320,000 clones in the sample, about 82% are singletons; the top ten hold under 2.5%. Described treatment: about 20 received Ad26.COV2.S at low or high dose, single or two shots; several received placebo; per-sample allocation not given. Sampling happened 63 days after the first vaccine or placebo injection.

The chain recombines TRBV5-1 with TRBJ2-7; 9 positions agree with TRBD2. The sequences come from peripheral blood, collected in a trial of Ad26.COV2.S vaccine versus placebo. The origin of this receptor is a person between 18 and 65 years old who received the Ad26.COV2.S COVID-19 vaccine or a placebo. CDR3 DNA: TGCGCCAGCAGCTTGGATAGGACTAGCGATGTCTCCTACGAGCAGTACTTC. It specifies CASSLDRTSDVSYEQYF.